The 22 T cell receptor beta chains below were found in one sample sequenced in a study of regulatory T cells in long-lasting Graves disease. Libraries of TCR beta came from iRepertoire HTBI primers plus Arm-PCR of CDR3 regions. TCRdb reanalysed the multiplex PCR reads using MiXCR and keeps one entry per CDR3 protein. Among hundreds of thousands of distinct CDR3 sequences, about 16% were seen once, and the ten largest hold around 25%. The time point denotes: newly diagnosed GD, antithyroid drugs for less than 3 months. There was RNA extracted from PBMCs, and the TCR library was made from it. This same sample was also part of a study on T cells in Graves' hyperthyroidism and ophthalmopathy.

This sample comprised peripheral blood mononuclear cells (PBMCs), obtained at new diagnosis, from a patient treated with antithyroid drugs. The receptor set was obtained from a middle-aged woman with Graves disease.

Ten or more counts support this clonotype. The chain carries TRBV11-2 and TRBJ2-5; 10 bases are shared with TRBD2. The CDR3 has 17 amino acids. V gave up 1 base and J gave up 3 bases; unmatched junction bases: 8. The germline V gene has CDR1 SGHAT and CDR2 FQNNGV. The chain's CDR3 is CASSLVTSGGAEETQYF. CDR3 nucleotide sequence: TGTGCCAGCAGCTTAGTCACGAGCGGGGGGGCGGAAGAGACCCAGTACTTC.

Comment on this clonotype: A much larger clonotype is one base distant, so this may be a read error. The rearrangement links TRBV27 to TRBJ2-7; D is undetermined. This CDR3 is 12 amino acids long. CDR1 is MNHEY, CDR2 SMNVEV, per germline (reference sequence). The V gene lost 7 bases and the J gene lost 4 bases, with 11 bases spanning the gap. The CDR3, as DNA: TGTGCCAGCACTCTAAAAGCGTACGAGCAGTACTTC. Protein: CASTLKAYEQYF.

This chain uses TRBV7-8 with TRBJ1-5; D ambiguous. CDR1 is SGHVS, CDR2 FQNEAQ, per germline. V gave up 6 bases and J gave up 0 bases, with 12 bases separating them. The CDR3 has 15 residues. CDR3 loop: CASSLVSNSNQPQHF. In DNA form, the CDR3 reads TGTGCCAGCAGTCTGGTCTCGAATAGCAATCAGCCCCAGCATTTT.

This clonotype was picked up a small number of times. J is TRBJ1-6 and V is TRBV2; TRBD1 matches 7 bases. CDR3 length: 18 amino acids. J gave up 9 bases and V 6 bases, and 20 bases lay outside the gene matches. The germline V gene has CDR1 SNHLY and CDR2 FYNNEI. CDR3 DNA sequence: TGTGCCAGCAGACCTGTAGGTAGACAGGGAATTGAGTCTTCACCCCTCCACTTT. Amino acid sequence: CASRPVGRQGIESSPLHF.

There are many counts of this clonotype. This chain connects TRBV11-2 to TRBJ2-1; 13 positions agree with TRBD2. CDR3 size: 14 residues. After removal of 5 bases from V and 8 bases from J, the junction contained 3 bases not matched to a gene. CDR1 and CDR2 (germline): SGHAT, FQNNGV. Written as DNA, the CDR3 is TGTGCCAGCAGCGAGGGACTAGCGGGGTATGAGCAGTTCTTC. It is translated as CASSEGLAGYEQFF.

This clonotype was recorded a few times. The V call is TRBV7-2, the J call TRBJ2-2, with a possible D match to TRBD1 (6 bases). This CDR3 has 17 amino acids. The V gene's germline CDR1 is SGHTA and CDR2 FQGNSA. Trimming shortened V by 5 bases and J by 0 bases, and 16 bases separated the two germline ends. The CDR3 DNA reads TGTGCCAGCAGCCTCGACTCCGGGACAACGAACACCGGGGAGCTGTTTTTT. Its protein product is CASSLDSGTTNTGELFF.

This clonotype was seen ten or more times. CDR3 bases: TGTGCCAGCTCATCTACAGGGGGTAACGGAAACACCATATATTTT. It yields the protein CASSSTGGNGNTIYF. V is TRBV18 and J is TRBJ1-3; 8 positions match TRBD1. V lost 5 bases, J lost 4 bases, and 7 bases stayed unmatched. Germline CDR1 and CDR2: KGHSH and LQKENI. The CDR3 is 15 residues long.

This clonotype has just a few counts. The V gene is TRBV14, the J gene TRBJ1-1, with a weak D call TRBD1 (5 bases). The CDR3 covers 17 residues. V lost 1 base and J 3 bases, leaving 18 bases between the germline ends. In germline, CDR1 is SGHDN, CDR2 FVKESK. DNA of the CDR3: TGTGCCAGCAGCCAAGGGCGGGGGTCCATAGTTTACACTGAAGCTTTCTTT. Protein sequence: CASSQGRGSIVYTEAFF.

This chain uses TRBV5-6 with TRBJ2-7; 8 nucleotides match TRBD1. The junction had 10 bases not matched to a gene; V was cut back by 6 bases and J by 2 bases. This CDR3 region has 15 residues. The V gene's germline CDR1 is SGHDT and CDR2 YYEEEE. The CDR3 reads CASIGWTGLAYEQYF. CDR3 nucleotides: TGTGCCAGCATCGGCTGGACAGGGCTTGCCTACGAGCAGTACTTC.

Only one count was recorded for this clonotype. DNA for the CDR3: TGTGCCAGCAGCCAAGATTTAGGGAATTCCCAGCATTTT. Its protein is CASSQDLGNSQHF. The chain joins TRBV14 to TRBJ1-5; D gene ambiguous. V was cut by 0 bases and J by 11 bases, with 11 bases left in between. CDR1 SGHDN and CDR2 FVKESK come from the germline V gene. The CDR3 has 13 amino acids.

Ten or more counts support this clonotype. The chain combines TRBV20-1 with TRBJ1-1; D uncertain. The CDR3 is 15 residues long. CDR1 DFQATT and CDR2 SNEGSKA come from the germline V gene (reference sequence). Deletions cut 2 bases from V and 0 bases from J, with 13 bases between. CDR3 in DNA: TGCAGTGCTAGAAGGTACATCGAACTGAACACTGAAGCTTTCTTT. Protein: CSARRYIELNTEAFF.

This clonotype was found many times. This sequence joins TRBV11-2 and TRBJ1-1; TRBD1 aligns across 9 bases. Trimming removed 3 bases from V and 10 bases from J; junction bases left unmatched: 3. This CDR3 has 12 amino acids. The germline CDR1 and CDR2 sequences are SGHAT and FQNNGV. In DNA form, the CDR3 reads TGTGCCAGCAGCTTCGGACAGGGGTCAGCTTTCTTT. This codes for CASSFGQGSAFF.

Concerning this clonotype itself: Possible read error: a much larger clone is one base away. CDR3 sequence: CAWSEQGDEQYF. The CDR3 bases are TGTGCCTGGAGTGAGCAGGGGGATGAGCAGTACTTC. The J gene is TRBJ2-7, the V gene TRBV30; 7 nucleotides align to TRBD1. J was trimmed by 7 bases and V by 1 base; bases with no gene match: 4. The CDR3 is made up of 12 amino acids. Per germline, CDR1 GTSNPN and CDR2 SVGIG (reference sequence).

The V and J genes are TRBV16 and TRBJ2-7; 9 bases align to TRBD1. V lost 1 base, J lost 3 bases, and 16 bases stayed unmatched. The CDR3 runs to 19 residues. Germline assignment: CDR1 KGHSY and CDR2 FQNENV. For the CDR3, the DNA is TGTGCCAGCAGCCAATTATTCGGTGTCGTAGGACAGGGGAACTACGAGCAGTACTTC. It translates to CASSQLFGVVGQGNYEQYF.

This clonotype came up many times. The chain has TRBV20-1 and TRBJ2-3; 11 positions match TRBD2. Trimming removed 6 bases from V and 10 bases from J; junction bases left unmatched: 9. This CDR3 comprises 13 residues. Germline assignment: CDR1 DFQATT and CDR2 SNEGSKA (reference sequence). CDR3 bases: TGCAGTGCATGGACTAGCGGGCCGCCTGCGCAGTATTTT. Protein: CSAWTSGPPAQYF.

The chain carries TRBV5-1 and TRBJ1-2; tentatively, D is TRBD1 (6 bases). CDR1 and CDR2 (germline): SGHRS, YFSETQ. Trimming shortened V by 4 bases and J by 6 bases, and 10 bases separated the two germline ends. The CDR3 contains 12 residues. CDR3: CASSVNRDGYTF. The CDR3 nucleotides are TGCGCCAGCAGCGTTAACAGGGATGGCTACACCTTC.

About this clonotype: Given a much more abundant clone one base away, this may be a read error. CDR3 sequence reads: CASSEYRMEGATTVLETQYF. CDR3 in DNA: TGTGCCAGCAGTGAATATAGAATGGAGGGTGCGACTACGGTCTTAGAGACCCAGTACTTC. This chain links TRBV25-1 with TRBJ2-1; maybe TRBD2 (6 bases). The tail of the sequence fits TRBJ2-5 better, so the J call may be wrong. CDR3 length: 20 residues. The germline gives CDR1 MGHDK, CDR2 SYGVNS.

This clonotype was detected ten times or more. V gene TRBV7-6 combines with J gene TRBJ1-4; 7 bases fit TRBD1. J gave up 5 bases and V 6 bases, and 3 bases lay outside the gene matches. The CDR3 is 13 amino acids. The germline CDR1 and CDR2 sequences are SGHVS and FNYEAQ. The CDR3 nucleotides read TGTGCCAGCAGTCCAGGGGGGAATGAAAAACTGTTTTTT. Its translation: CASSPGGNEKLFF.

The chain uses TRBV2 and TRBJ1-6; D not certain. The germline V gene encodes CDR1 SNHLY and CDR2 FYNNEI. The V and J ends lost 6 bases and 6 bases respectively, with 15 bases between them. This CDR3 is 15 amino acids long. The CDR3 sequence is CASSPTQLPNSPLHF. The CDR3 region has the DNA TGTGCCAGCAGCCCTACTCAGTTGCCTAATTCACCCCTCCACTTT.

There are many counts of this clonotype. J is TRBJ2-1 and V is TRBV2, with 9 bases lining up with TRBD1. Germline V CDR1 and CDR2: SNHLY, FYNNEI. The CDR3 runs 15 residues. J gave up 8 bases and V 6 bases, and 11 bases lay outside the gene matches. The CDR3 reads CASSKGDRVLDEQFF. In DNA, the CDR3 is TGTGCCAGCAGCAAAGGGGACAGGGTGTTAGATGAGCAGTTCTTC.

The chain joins TRBV30 to TRBJ1-2; TRBD1 might be the D (5 bases). The CDR3 length is 12 residues. With 3 bases removed from V and 4 bases from J, the gap between germline ends came to 9 bases. Germline assignment: CDR1 GTSNPN and CDR2 SVGIG (reference sequence). The CDR3 nucleotides are TGTGCCTGGAGGAGAGGGGTCTATGGCTACACCTTC. Encoded protein: CAWRRGVYGYTF. The full variable domain, completed using reference TRBV30 and TRBJ1-2, is SQTIHQWPATLVQPVGSPLSLECTVEGTSNPNLYWYRQAAGRGLQLLFYSVGIGQISSEVPQNLSASRPQDRQFILSSKKLLLSDSGFYLCAWRRGVYGYTFGSGTRLTVV.

Only a few counts were recorded for this clonotype. The junction and the germline gene differ at one end; a read error may be behind it. The chain uses TRBV5-1 and TRBJ1-5; 7 bases are a match to TRBD1. Germline loops: CDR1 SGHRS, CDR2 YFSETQ. The CDR3 has 15 amino acids. Here the CDR3 reads CVSSLTGELYQPQHF. The DNA of the CDR3 is TGCGTCAGCAGCTTAACAGGGGAGTTGTATCAGCCCCAGCATTTT.